The source of this T cell receptor beta chain is a study of shared T cell receptors in the human thymus (dated by TCRdb to the early 2020s). As for the study more broadly: The study investigated the way shared, self-reactive T-cell receptor alpha chains are produced in the human thymus.

Library creation used the immunoSEQ multiplex PCR assay. TCRdb took over this immuneACCESS table, retaining in-frame rearrangements with V and J assigned. Such tables are incomplete; in checked studies, under half of the missing clones stem from an unresolved V gene, and the remainder is unexplained. The sample contains more than 550,000 clones, 80% to 90% of them found a single time. About 0.0098% of the sample goes to the ten largest clones. Note on this clone: Which antigen it targets is not known. No quality values exist for individual bases; no much larger clone is one base distant.

V is shortened by 0 bases, J by 0 bases, and the region joining them spans 14 bases. Reading from cysteine to phenylalanine, the CDR3 counts 18 amino acids. The retained sequence is limited to the CDR3, 54 bases, with the frame set at the first base. The germline V gene supplies CDR1 SGHDN and CDR2 FVKESK. The same data also contributed to another study, on human thymus T cells. Looking at the second paper: The donors were immunologically healthy infants in Finland who had open corrective cardiac surgery for congenital heart defects. Thymus tissue was collected as surgical resects that were removed during corrective cardiac surgery. Biased V and J gene segment usage appeared to be present in both thymic and peripheral blood repertoires. Highly overlapping thymic TCR repertoires among unrelated individuals were reported in the related research. TCR alpha and beta repertoires from about eight infant thymus samples and four related peripheral blood samples were characterized in the study. The infant donors were roughly 7 to 250 days old, and the cohort included five to seven males and two females. Thymocytes were freed from the tissue by mechanical means and kept at -70 degrees C as pellets of 10-30 million cells. A QIAsymphony instrument was used to extract genomic DNA from frozen cell pellets. TCRB and TCRAD loci were amplified from a standardized quantity of quality-controlled genomic DNA using the immunoSEQ multiplex PCR assay. The amplicons spanned the V(D)J region and were long enough to cover the CDR3 and allow V and J genes to be identified. The commercial immunoSEQ service was used to sequence amplicons on an Illumina platform. Corrections for primer bias and sequencing errors followed previously described methods, while TCRAD and TCRB definitions were based on the IMGT database. Analysis of the repertoires was done with immunoSEQ Analyzer 3.0 and VDJTools and included basic statistics, V/J segment usage, diversity estimates, rarefaction and pairwise overlap. Diversity was estimated using the Chao1, ChaoE, Efron-Thisted, Shannon and inverse Simpson indices, and was also estimated on datasets down-sampled to the size of the smallest sample. Repertoire overlap was assessed by strict matching of CDR3 nucleotide sequence, V gene and J gene, and clustering was done by Jaccard-based multidimensional scaling. On average, around 810,000 unique TCRB clonotypes were obtained from thymus samples, compared with about 86,000 from blood samples.

This clonotype was sampled from a girl under three years old with a congenital heart defect. Donor details come from another sample of the same person, matched by shared clones. Sequencing input: thymocytes. The V and J segments used are TRBV14 and TRBJ2-2; the D gene is possibly TRBD1, with 6 bases matching. The CDR3 corresponds to CASSQEIPGQANTGELFF. The nucleotide sequence reads as follows: TGTGCCAGCAGCCAAGAGATTCCGGGACAAGCGAACACCGGGGAGCTGTTTTTT.